This T cell receptor beta chain came from a study of T cells expressing NK-cell markers. Overall study: It was sorted CD3+CD56-NKG2C+, CD3+CD56+NKG2C- and CD3+CD56+NKG2C+ T cells that provided the TCR beta repertoires.

Study-wide results and limits: HCMV specificity of expanded NKG2C+ T cell clones remained unclear. NKG2C+ dominant clonotypes from over five donors made up roughly 1.0-7.0% of CD8+ T cells.

Comment on this clonotype: Its antigen remains unknown.

TCRdb reprocessed the 5' RACE reads, with one entry per CDR3 protein and no DNA. The repertoire shows about 540,000 distinct CDR3 sequences; the top ten hold 3.5% to 4.5%. This CDR3 is 17 amino acids long. Germline V gene data show CDR1 as SGHVS and CDR2 as FQNEAQ. Sequencing was done on a sample of blood T cells: a sorted CD56 or NKG2C T cell subset, CD4+ or CD8+ T cells, or bulk PBMC T cells (not recorded which). The TCR was taken from a man aged 18 to 30 in good health. The chain has TRBV7-8 and TRBJ2-3; the D call from TCRdb, TRBD1, cannot be confirmed without DNA. The CDR3 protein is CASSLVGGQPLTDTQYF.